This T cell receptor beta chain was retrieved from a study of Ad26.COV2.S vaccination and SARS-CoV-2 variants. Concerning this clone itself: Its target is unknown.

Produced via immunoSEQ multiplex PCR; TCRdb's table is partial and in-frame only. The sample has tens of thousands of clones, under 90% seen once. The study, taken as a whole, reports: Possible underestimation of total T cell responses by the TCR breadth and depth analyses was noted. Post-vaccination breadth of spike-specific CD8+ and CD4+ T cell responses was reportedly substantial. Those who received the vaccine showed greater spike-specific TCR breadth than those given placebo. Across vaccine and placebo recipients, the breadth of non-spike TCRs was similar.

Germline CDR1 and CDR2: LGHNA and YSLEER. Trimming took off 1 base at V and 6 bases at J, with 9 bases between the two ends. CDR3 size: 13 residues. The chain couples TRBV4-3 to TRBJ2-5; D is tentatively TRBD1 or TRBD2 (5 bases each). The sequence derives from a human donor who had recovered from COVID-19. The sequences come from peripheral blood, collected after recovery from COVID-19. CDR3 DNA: TGCGCCAGCAGCCAAGCGGGACGGAAGACCCAGTACTTC. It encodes CASSQAGRKTQYF.